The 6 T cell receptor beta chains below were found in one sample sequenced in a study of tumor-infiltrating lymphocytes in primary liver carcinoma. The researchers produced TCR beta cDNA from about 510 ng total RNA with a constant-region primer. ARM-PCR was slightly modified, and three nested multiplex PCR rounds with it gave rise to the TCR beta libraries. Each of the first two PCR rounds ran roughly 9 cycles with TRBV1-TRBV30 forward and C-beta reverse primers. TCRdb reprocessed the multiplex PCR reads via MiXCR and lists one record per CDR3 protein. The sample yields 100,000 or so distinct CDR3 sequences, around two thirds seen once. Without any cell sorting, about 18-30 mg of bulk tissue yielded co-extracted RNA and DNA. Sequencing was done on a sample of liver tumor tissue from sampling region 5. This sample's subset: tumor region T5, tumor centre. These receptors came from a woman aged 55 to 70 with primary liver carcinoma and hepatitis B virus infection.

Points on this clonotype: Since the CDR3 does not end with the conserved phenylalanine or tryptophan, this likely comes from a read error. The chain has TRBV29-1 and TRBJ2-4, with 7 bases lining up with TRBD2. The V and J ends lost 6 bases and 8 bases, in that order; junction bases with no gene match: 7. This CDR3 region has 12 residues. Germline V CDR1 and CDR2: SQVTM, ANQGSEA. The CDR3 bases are TGCAGCGTCGGAACCGGGGGGTACATTCAGTACTTA. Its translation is CSVGTGGYIQYL.

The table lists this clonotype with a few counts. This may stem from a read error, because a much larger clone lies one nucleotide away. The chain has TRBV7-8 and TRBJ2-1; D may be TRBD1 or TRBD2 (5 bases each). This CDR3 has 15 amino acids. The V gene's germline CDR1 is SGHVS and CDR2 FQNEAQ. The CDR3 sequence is CVSSIIGTAYNEQFF. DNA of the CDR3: TGTGTCAGCAGCATAATCGGGACGGCCTACAATGAGCAGTTCTTC.

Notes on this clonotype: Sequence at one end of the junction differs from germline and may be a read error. The CDR3 DNA is TGCAGCGTTGGACTGAAAGCTAACACTGAAGCATTCTTT. Translation gives CSVGLKANTEAFF. The chain has TRBV29-1 and TRBJ1-1, with D unresolved. The germline V gene has CDR1 SQVTM and CDR2 ANQGSEA. The CDR3 runs 13 residues.

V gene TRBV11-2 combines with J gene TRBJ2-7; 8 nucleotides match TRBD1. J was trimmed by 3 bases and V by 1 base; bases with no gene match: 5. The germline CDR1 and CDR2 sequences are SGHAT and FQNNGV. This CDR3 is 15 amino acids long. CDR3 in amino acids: CASSLVLTGDYEQYF. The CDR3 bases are TGTGCCAGCAGCTTAGTCCTGACAGGGGACTACGAGCAGTACTTC.

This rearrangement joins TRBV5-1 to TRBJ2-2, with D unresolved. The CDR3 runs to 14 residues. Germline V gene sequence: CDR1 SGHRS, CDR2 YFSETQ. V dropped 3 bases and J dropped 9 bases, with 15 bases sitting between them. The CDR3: CASSSPPKTRELFF. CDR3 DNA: TGCGCCAGCAGCTCGCCTCCAAAGACCAGGGAGCTGTTTTTT.

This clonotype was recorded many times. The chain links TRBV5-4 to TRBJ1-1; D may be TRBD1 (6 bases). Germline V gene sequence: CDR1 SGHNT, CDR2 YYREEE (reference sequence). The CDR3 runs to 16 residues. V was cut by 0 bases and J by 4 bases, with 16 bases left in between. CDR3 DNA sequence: TGTGCCAGCAGCTTGGGGGGGGGGAGAGGGGGCACTGAAGCTTTCTTT. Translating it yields CASSLGGGRGGTEAFF. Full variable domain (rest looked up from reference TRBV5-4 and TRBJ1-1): ETGVTQSPTHLIKTRGQQVTLRCSSQSGHNTVSWYQQALGQGPQFIFQYYREEENGRGNFPPRFSGLQFPNYSSELNVNALELDDSALYLCASSLGGGRGGTEAFFGQGTRLTVV.